The 6 T cell receptor beta chains given below trace back to one sample, sequenced in a study of T cell responses to AZD1222 COVID-19 vaccine. Produced via immunoSEQ multiplex PCR; TCRdb's table is partial and in-frame only. The sample consists of around 110,000 clones, around 91% of them appearing once. Sequenced here: peripheral blood, sampled on day 0 of AZD1222 vaccination. Every receptor here comes from an adult in good health.

This chain links TRBV9 with TRBJ2-1; 9 bases are a match to TRBD2. The J segment lost 5 bases and the V segment lost 0 bases, leaving 9 bases of the junction unmatched. The CDR3 runs 17 residues. Germline V gene lookup returns CDR1 SGDLS and CDR2 YYNGEE. This CDR3 is CASSVGVLAGLDNEQFF. CDR3 sequence (DNA): TGTGCCAGCAGCGTAGGGGTTCTAGCGGGGTTAGACAATGAGCAGTTCTTC.

The chain joins TRBV30 to TRBJ1-5; D unclear. Trimming cost V 5 bases and J 0 bases, with 8 bases left between them. Per germline, CDR1 GTSNPN and CDR2 SVGIG (reference sequence). This CDR3 is built from 13 residues. Here the CDR3 reads CAWGDGSNQPQHF. For the CDR3, the DNA is TGTGCCTGGGGAGACGGTAGCAATCAGCCCCAGCATTTT.

The chain has TRBV2 and TRBJ1-2, with 7 bases fitting TRBD1. The CDR3 length is 14 residues. V lost 5 bases to trimming and J lost 4 bases; unmatched junction nucleotides: 7. Per germline, CDR1 SNHLY and CDR2 FYNNEI. CDR3 bases: TGTGCCAGCAGTCCACAGGGGTTCGGCTATGGCTACACCTTC. It codes for CASSPQGFGYGYTF.

This clone has just one count. The chain is built from TRBV6-5 and TRBJ1-1; TRBD1 matches at 9 bases. This CDR3 region has 14 residues. Losses at the gene ends were 6 bases for V and 7 bases for J; bases not matched to a gene: 9. Germline V CDR1 and CDR2: MNHEY, SVGAGI. CDR3 sequence reads: CASSFLQGAGEAFF. CDR3 DNA: TGTGCCAGCAGCTTCCTACAGGGGGCGGGTGAAGCTTTCTTT.

The chain is built from TRBV27 and TRBJ1-6; 7 bases are a match to TRBD1. Germline trimming cut 3 bases from V and 13 bases from J; bases unmatched to any gene: 27. This CDR3 contains 20 residues. The germline V gene has CDR1 MNHEY and CDR2 SMNVEV (reference sequence). The CDR3 region has the DNA TGTGCCAGCAGTTTGGGGAGTTGGAGCGGGGGACAGTTCAAAGGATCGCCCCTCCACTTT. Amino acids: CASSLGSWSGGQFKGSPLHF.

V and J are TRBV7-9 and TRBJ1-1, with unresolved D. V was trimmed by 5 bases and J by 4 bases, leaving 11 bases between them. Germline assignment: CDR1 SEHNR and CDR2 FQNEAQ (reference sequence). This CDR3 region has 13 residues. The CDR3 sequence is CASSRSLVTEAFF. CDR3 bases: TGTGCCAGCAGCCGAAGTCTGGTCACTGAAGCTTTCTTT.